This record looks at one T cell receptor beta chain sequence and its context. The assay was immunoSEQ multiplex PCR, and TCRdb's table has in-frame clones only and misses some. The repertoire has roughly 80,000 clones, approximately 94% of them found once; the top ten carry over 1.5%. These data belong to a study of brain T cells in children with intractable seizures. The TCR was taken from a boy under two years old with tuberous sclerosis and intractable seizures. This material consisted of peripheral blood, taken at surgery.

The DNA for the CDR3 is TGTGCCAGCAGTTTCCACCTGGCAGATACGCAGTATTTT. This gives the protein CASSFHLADTQYF. The chain has TRBV12-3 or TRBV12-4 and TRBJ2-3; no clear D. V shed 3 bases and J shed 4 bases, with 8 bases lying between them. The CDR3 sequence is 13 residues long.